This paragraph reports one T cell receptor (beta chain). Its matching antigen is unknown. The sample is drawn from a study of T-cell memory formation after mild COVID-19. For the study at large: TCR clusters mostly belonged to single donors. Overall study findings and caveats: Among CD4+ contracting clones, most were CM and EM, and CD8+ ones EMRA. Later expanders leaned CD4+, whereas day 15 to 85 contracting clones were balanced CD4/CD8.

Germline V gene lookup returns CDR1 SNHLY and CDR2 FYNNEI. This CDR3 has 16 amino acids. The ends lost 5 bases at V and 2 bases at J; junction bases unmatched: 12. Constant-segment-primed 5'RACE gave TCR alpha and TCR beta cDNA libraries with sample barcodes and UMIs. MiXCR, run by TCRdb on the 5' RACE reads, gives a single entry per CDR3 protein. The table shows about 38,000 distinct CDR3 sequences, with roughly an eighth occurring only once. This chain uses TRBV2 with TRBJ2-7; TRBD1 agrees at 7 bases. This TCR derives from a young man who had mild COVID-19 (a few samples of this study predate the infection). Cell type and time point are not known. Material: PBMCs or a T cell subset sorted from them (not recorded which). The CDR3 sequence is CASSPRADRATYEQYF. For the CDR3, the DNA is TGTGCCAGCAGTCCTAGAGCCGACAGGGCCACCTACGAGCAGTACTTC.